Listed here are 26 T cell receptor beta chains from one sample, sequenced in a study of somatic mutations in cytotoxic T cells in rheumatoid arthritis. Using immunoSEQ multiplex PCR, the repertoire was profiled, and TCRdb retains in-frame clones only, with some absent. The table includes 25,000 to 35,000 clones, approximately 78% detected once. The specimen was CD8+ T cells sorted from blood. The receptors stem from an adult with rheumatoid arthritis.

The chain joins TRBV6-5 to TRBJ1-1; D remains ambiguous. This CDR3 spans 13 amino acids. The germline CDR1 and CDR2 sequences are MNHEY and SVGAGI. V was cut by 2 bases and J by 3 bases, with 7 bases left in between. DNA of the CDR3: TGTGCCAGCAGTTACAGTTTTGACACTGAAGCTTTCTTT. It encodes CASSYSFDTEAFF.

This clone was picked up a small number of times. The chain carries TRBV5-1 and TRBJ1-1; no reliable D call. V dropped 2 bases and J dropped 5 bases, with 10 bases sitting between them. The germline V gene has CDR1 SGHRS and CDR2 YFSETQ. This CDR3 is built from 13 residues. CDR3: CASSFRGNTEAFF. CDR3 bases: TGCGCCAGCAGCTTCCGGGGTAATACTGAAGCTTTCTTT.

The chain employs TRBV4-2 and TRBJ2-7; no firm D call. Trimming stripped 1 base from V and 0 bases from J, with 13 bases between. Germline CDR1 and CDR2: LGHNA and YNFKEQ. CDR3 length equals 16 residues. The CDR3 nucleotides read TGTGCCAGCAGCCAAGGTTCGGAGACAAGCTCCTACGAGCAGTACTTC. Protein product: CASSQGSETSSYEQYF.

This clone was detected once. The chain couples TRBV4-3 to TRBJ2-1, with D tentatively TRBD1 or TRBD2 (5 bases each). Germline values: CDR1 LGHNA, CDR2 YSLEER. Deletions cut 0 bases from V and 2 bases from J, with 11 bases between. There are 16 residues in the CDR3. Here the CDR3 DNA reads TGCGCCAGCAGCCAAGAGTTCGGGGCTGCCTACAATGAGCAGTTCTTC. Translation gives CASSQEFGAAYNEQFF.

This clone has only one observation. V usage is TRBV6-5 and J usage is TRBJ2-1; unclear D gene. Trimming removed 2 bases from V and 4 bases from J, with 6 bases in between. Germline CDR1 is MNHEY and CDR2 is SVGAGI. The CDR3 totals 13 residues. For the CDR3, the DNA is TGTGCCAGCAGTTACGGAGTTTACAATGAGCAGTTCTTC. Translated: CASSYGVYNEQFF.

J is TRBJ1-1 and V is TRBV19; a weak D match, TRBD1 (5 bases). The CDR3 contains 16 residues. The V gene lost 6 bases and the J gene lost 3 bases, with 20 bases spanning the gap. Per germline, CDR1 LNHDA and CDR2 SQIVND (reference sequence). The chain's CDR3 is CASRGRAAGLDTEAFF. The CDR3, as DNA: TGTGCCAGTAGGGGTAGAGCGGCAGGGTTGGACACTGAAGCTTTCTTT.

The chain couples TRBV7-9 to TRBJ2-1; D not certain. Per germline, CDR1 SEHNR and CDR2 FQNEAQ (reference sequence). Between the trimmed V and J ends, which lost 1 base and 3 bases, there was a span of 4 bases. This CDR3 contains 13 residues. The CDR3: CASSLVGYNEQFF. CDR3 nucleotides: TGTGCCAGCAGCTTAGTAGGCTACAATGAGCAGTTCTTC.

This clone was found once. This chain's CDR3 is CASSYSSANYNEQFF. CDR3 sequence (DNA): TGTGCCAGCAGTTACAGCAGCGCGAACTACAATGAGCAGTTCTTC. The chain joins TRBV6-5 to TRBJ2-1; D unclear. Per germline, CDR1 MNHEY and CDR2 SVGAGI. The V end lost 2 bases, the J end lost 3 bases, and 11 bases lay between the germline ends. The CDR3 loop spans 15 amino acids.

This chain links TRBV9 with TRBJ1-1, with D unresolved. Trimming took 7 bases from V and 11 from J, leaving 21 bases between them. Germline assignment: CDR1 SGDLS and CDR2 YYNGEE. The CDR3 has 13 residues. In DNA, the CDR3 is TGTGCCAGCTCGGGCGCCAGCAGTAGGTTGGCTTTCTTT. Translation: CASSGASSRLAFF.

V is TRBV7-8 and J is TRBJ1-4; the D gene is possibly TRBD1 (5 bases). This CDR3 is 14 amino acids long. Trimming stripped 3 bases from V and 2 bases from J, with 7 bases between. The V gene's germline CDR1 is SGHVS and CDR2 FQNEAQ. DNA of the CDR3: TGTGCCAGCAGCTTGGGGGGGACTAATGAAAAACTGTTTTTT. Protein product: CASSLGGTNEKLFF.

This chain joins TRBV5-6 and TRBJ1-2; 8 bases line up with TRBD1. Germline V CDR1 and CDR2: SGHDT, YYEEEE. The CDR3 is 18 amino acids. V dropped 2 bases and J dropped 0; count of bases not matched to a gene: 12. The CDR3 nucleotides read TGTGCCAGCAGCTTACGGACAGGGATAGATTGGGCTAACTATGGCTACACCTTC. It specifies CASSLRTGIDWANYGYTF.

The CDR3 loop is CSVEEGGNYEQYF. DNA for the CDR3: TGCAGCGTTGAAGAGGGTGGAAACTACGAGCAGTACTTC. V is TRBV29-1 and J is TRBJ2-7; D not resolved. Germline V gives CDR1 SQVTM, CDR2 ANQGSEA. Trimming took off 0 bases at V and 3 bases at J, with 9 bases between the two ends. The CDR3 loop spans 13 amino acids.

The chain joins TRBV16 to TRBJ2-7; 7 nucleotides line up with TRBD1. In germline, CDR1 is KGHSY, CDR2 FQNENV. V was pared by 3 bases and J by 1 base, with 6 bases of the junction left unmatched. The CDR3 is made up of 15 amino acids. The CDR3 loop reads CASSQEPGQSYEQYF. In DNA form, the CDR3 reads TGTGCCAGCAGCCAGGAACCGGGACAGTCCTACGAGCAGTACTTC. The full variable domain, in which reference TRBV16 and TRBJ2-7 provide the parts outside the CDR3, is GEEVAQTPKHLVRGEGQKAKLYCAPIKGHSYVFWYQQVLKNEFKFLISFQNENVFDETGMPKERFSAKCLPNSPCSLEIQATKLEDSAVYFCASSQEPGQSYEQYFGPGTRLTVT.

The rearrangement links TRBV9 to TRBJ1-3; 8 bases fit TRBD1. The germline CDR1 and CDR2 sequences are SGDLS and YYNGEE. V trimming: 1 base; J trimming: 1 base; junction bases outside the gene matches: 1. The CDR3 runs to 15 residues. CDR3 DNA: TGTGCCAGCAGCGTATGGACAGGGTCTGGAAACACCATATATTTT. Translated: CASSVWTGSGNTIYF.

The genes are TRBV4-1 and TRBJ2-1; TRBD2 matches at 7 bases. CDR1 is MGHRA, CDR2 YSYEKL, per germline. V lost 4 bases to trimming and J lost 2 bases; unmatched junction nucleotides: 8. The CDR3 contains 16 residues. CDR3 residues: CASSPHASGAYNEQFF. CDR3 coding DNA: TGCGCCAGCAGCCCACACGCCAGCGGGGCCTACAATGAGCAGTTCTTC.

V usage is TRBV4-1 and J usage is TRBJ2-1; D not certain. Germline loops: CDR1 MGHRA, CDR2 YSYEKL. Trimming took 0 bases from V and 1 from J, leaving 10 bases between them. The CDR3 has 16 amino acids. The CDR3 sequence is CASSQDHPESYNEQFF. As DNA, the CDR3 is TGCGCCAGCAGCCAAGATCATCCGGAATCCTACAATGAGCAGTTCTTC.

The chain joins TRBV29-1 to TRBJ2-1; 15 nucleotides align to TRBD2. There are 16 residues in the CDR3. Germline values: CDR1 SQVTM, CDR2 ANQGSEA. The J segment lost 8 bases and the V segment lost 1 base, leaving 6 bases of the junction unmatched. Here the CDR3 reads CSVEGTSGRVQYEQFF. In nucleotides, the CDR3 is TGCAGCGTTGAAGGGACTAGCGGGAGGGTGCAATATGAGCAGTTCTTC.

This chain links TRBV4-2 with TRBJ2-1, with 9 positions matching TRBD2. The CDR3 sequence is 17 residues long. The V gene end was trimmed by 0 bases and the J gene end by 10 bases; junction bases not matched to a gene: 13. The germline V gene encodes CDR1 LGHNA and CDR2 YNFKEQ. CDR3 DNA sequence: TGTGCCAGCAGCCAAGACCCCGGGGTAGCGGGGGTTCGGGAGCAGTTCTTC. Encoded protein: CASSQDPGVAGVREQFF.

Written as DNA, the CDR3 is TGTGCCAGCAGCTTAGGGACTAGCGGAGGCTACGAGCAGTACTTC. It translates to CASSLGTSGGYEQYF. The chain uses TRBV7-6 and TRBJ2-7, with TRBD2 identical over 10 bases. This CDR3 has 15 amino acids. Germline CDR1 SGHVS, CDR2 FNYEAQ. With V trimmed by 1 base and J by 3 bases, 3 bases remained unmatched.

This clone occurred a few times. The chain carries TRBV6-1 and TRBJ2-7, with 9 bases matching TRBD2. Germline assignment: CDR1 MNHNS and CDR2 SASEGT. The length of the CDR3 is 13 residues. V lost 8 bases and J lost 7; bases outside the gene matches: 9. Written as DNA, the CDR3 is TGTGCCAGCGGCTTAGCGGGGGTTGGGGAGCAGTACTTC. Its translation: CASGLAGVGEQYF.

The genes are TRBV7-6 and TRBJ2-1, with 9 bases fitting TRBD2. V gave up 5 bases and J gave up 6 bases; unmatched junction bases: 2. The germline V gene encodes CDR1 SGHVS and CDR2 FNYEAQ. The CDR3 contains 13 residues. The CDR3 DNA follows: TGTGCCAGCAGCGGCGGGAGGGCCAATGAGCAGTTCTTC. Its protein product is CASSGGRANEQFF.

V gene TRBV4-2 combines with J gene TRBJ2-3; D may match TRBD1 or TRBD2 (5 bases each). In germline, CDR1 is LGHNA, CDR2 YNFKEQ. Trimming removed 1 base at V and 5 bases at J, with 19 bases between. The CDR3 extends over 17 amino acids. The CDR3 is CASSQAGDPGRIDTQYF. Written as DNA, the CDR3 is TGTGCCAGCAGCCAAGCCGGGGACCCAGGCAGGATAGATACGCAGTATTTT.

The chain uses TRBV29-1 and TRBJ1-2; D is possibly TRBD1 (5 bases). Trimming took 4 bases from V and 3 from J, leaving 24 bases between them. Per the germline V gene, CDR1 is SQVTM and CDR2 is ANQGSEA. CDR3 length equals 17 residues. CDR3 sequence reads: CSVVERSSKLGHYGYTF. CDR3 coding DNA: TGCAGCGTTGTAGAGCGGTCATCAAAGCTGGGGCACTATGGCTACACCTTC.

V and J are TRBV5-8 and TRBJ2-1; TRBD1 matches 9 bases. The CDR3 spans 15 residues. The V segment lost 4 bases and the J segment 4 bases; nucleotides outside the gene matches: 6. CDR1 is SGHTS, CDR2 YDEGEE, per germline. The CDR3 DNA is TGTGCCAGCAGCCCCGGACAGGGGCTTTACAATGAGCAGTTCTTC. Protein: CASSPGQGLYNEQFF.

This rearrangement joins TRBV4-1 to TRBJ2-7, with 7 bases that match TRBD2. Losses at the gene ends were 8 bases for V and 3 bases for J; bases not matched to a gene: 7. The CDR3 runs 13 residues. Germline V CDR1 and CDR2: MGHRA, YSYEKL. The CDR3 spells CASAPQRDYEQYF. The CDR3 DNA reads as TGCGCCAGCGCTCCCCAGCGGGACTACGAGCAGTACTTC.

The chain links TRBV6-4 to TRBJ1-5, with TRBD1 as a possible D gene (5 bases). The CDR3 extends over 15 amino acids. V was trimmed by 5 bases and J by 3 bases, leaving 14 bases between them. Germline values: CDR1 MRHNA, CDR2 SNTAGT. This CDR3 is CASSLGTGDNQPQHF. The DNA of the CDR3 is TGTGCCAGCAGTCTGGGGACGGGCGACAATCAGCCCCAGCATTTT.